Presented here are 22 T cell receptor beta chains from one specimen sequenced in a study of T cell responses to AZD1222 COVID-19 vaccine. TCRdb keeps only in-frame clones here, not all; method: immunoSEQ multiplex PCR. Of about 140,000 clones listed, approximately 90% are singletons. The sample consisted of peripheral blood, taken on day 0 of AZD1222 vaccination. The receptors were gathered from an adult in good health.

The CDR3 region has the DNA TGTGCCAGCAGCCAAGTTGCCTTCTATGGCTACACCTTC. Its protein is CASSQVAFYGYTF. The chain is built from TRBV3-1 (or the pseudogene TRBV3-2) and TRBJ1-2, with D unresolved. The CDR3 runs to 13 residues. Between the trimmed V and J ends, which lost 1 base and 4 bases, there was a span of 7 bases. The germline CDR1 and CDR2 sequences are LGHDT and YNNKEL (reference sequence).

The chain carries TRBV28 and TRBJ1-2; D ambiguous. The CDR3 contains 15 residues. Germline-derived CDR1 and CDR2 are MDHEN and SYDVKM. V lost 4 bases to trimming and J lost 4 bases, with 16 bases between them. CDR3 amino acids: CASSSADGHFYGYTF. In DNA, the CDR3 is TGTGCCAGCAGTTCAGCCGATGGGCACTTCTATGGCTACACCTTC.

The chain is built from TRBV9 and TRBJ2-1; TRBD2 matches 9 bases. J lost 10 bases, V lost 4 bases, and 18 bases had no gene match. This CDR3 spans 17 amino acids. CDR1 is SGDLS and CDR2 is YYNGEE in the germline V gene. As DNA, the CDR3 is TGTGCCAGCAGCCCTCTCCAAAGGGGACTAGCTGGGGGGGAGCAGTTCTTC. Amino acids: CASSPLQRGLAGGEQFF.

To note about this clone: One junction end disagrees with the germline gene, perhaps due to a read error. The chain carries TRBV6-5 and TRBJ2-1; 12 positions agree with TRBD2. Germline loops: CDR1 MNHEY, CDR2 SVGAGI. The CDR3 extends over 16 amino acids. The CDR3 protein is CASSHSTSGRVDEQFF. CDR3 in DNA: TGTGCCAGCAGTCACTCGACTAGCGGGAGAGTCGATGAGCAGTTCTTC.

V and J are TRBV15 and TRBJ2-7; no firm D call. Germline V lookup: CDR1 LNHNV, CDR2 YYDKDF (reference sequence). The CDR3 extends over 12 amino acids. With 3 bases removed from V and 2 bases from J, the gap between germline ends came to 5 bases. CDR3 sequence: CATSSFAYEQYF. CDR3 nucleotides: TGTGCCACCAGCAGTTTTGCCTACGAGCAGTACTTC.

This chain's CDR3 is CASSTGLAGGPYTGELFF. DNA of the CDR3: TGCGCCAGCAGTACGGGACTAGCGGGAGGGCCGTACACCGGGGAGCTGTTTTTT. This chain joins TRBV10-2 and TRBJ2-2; 16 bases agree with TRBD2. With V trimmed by 5 bases and J by 3 bases, 6 bases remained unmatched. Germline loops: CDR1 WSHSY, CDR2 SAAADI. The CDR3 sequence is 18 residues long.

This clone was detected once. V and J are TRBV5-6 and TRBJ1-2; D possibly corresponds to TRBD1 (6 bases). With 4 bases removed from V and 8 bases from J, the gap between germline ends came to 18 bases. From germline, CDR1 is SGHDT and CDR2 YYEEEE. The CDR3 is 14 residues long. CDR3 region: CASSPGSRGQGYTF. CDR3 in DNA: TGTGCCAGCAGCCCTGGGAGCCGGGGGCAAGGCTACACCTTC.

The chain combines TRBV12-3 or TRBV12-4 with TRBJ1-5, with D possibly being TRBD1 (6 bases). Trimming left V 2 bases short and J 8 bases short, with 10 bases between. The CDR3 runs 13 residues. The CDR3 nucleotides read TGTGCCAGCAGTTTAATGGAGGGGGAGCCCCAGCATTTT. Its translation is CASSLMEGEPQHF.

In the case of this clone: Distinct nucleotide sequences in the sample also encode this CDR3. The chain employs TRBV9 and TRBJ2-2, with unresolved D. The CDR3 covers 12 residues. The V end lost 0 bases, the J end lost 7 bases, and 4 bases lay between the germline ends. Germline V gives CDR1 SGDLS, CDR2 YYNGEE. CDR3 DNA: TGTGCCAGCAGCGTAGTAGGCGGGGAGCTGTTTTTT. Translating gives CASSVVGGELFF.

This clone was seen more than once but under ten times. The rearrangement uses TRBV2 and TRBJ1-4; no clear D gene. The length of the CDR3 is 13 residues. In germline, CDR1 is SNHLY, CDR2 FYNNEI. Trimming took 6 bases from V and 8 from J, leaving 13 bases between them. The CDR3 loop is CASRIQLWEKLFF. The CDR3 DNA reads as TGTGCCAGCAGGATACAGCTTTGGGAAAAACTGTTTTTT.

The chain has TRBV27 and TRBJ1-3; tentatively, D is TRBD1 (5 bases). The CDR3 spans 14 residues. V gave up 6 bases and J gave up 2 bases, with 11 bases separating them. From germline, CDR1 is MNHEY and CDR2 SMNVEV (reference sequence). Here the CDR3 reads CASSPGYPGNTIYF. The CDR3 DNA is TGTGCCAGCAGCCCAGGGTACCCTGGAAACACCATATATTTT.

The chain carries TRBV9 and TRBJ1-5; possible D gene TRBD1, 6 bases. Looked up from germline, CDR1 is SGDLS and CDR2 is YYNGEE. V lost 2 bases and J lost 7, with 13 bases in between. The CDR3 length is 14 residues. The CDR3 region has the DNA TGTGCCAGCAGCGTCAATGGGGGCAGCCAGCCCCAGCATTTT. This gives the protein CASSVNGGSQPQHF.

The chain recombines TRBV18 with TRBJ2-1; TRBD2 agrees at 7 bases. Germline V gene data show CDR1 as KGHSH and CDR2 as LQKENI. There are 14 residues in the CDR3. V trimming: 7 bases; J trimming: 2 bases; junction bases outside the gene matches: 5. The CDR3 coding sequence is TGTGCCAGCTACCGGGACTATCCCTACAATGAGCAGTTCTTC. Translating it yields CASYRDYPYNEQFF.

The gene calls are TRBV19 and TRBJ1-2, with D maybe TRBD1 (6 bases). Germline lookup yields CDR1 LNHDA and CDR2 SQIVND (reference sequence). V shed 6 bases and J shed 2 bases, with 13 bases lying between them. This CDR3 region has 14 residues. The CDR3 bases are TGTGCCAGTAGGGAGACAGGAACAAACTATGGCTACACCTTC. This encodes CASRETGTNYGYTF.

The chain is built from TRBV6-4 and TRBJ1-1, with 7 bases fitting TRBD1. Germline lookup yields CDR1 MRHNA and CDR2 SNTAGT. The CDR3 length is 13 residues. V lost 6 bases and J lost 11; bases outside the gene matches: 12. The CDR3 is CASSRDSWDMAFF. Here the CDR3 DNA reads TGTGCCAGCAGCAGGGACAGCTGGGATATGGCTTTCTTT.

This chain connects TRBV27 to TRBJ2-1, with TRBD2 identical over 9 bases. The germline CDR1 and CDR2 sequences are MNHEY and SMNVEV (reference sequence). The J segment lost 4 bases and the V segment lost 5 bases, leaving 9 bases of the junction unmatched. The CDR3 consists of 16 residues. CDR3 loop: CASSVSGGPWYNEQFF. CDR3 in DNA: TGTGCCAGCAGTGTTAGCGGGGGTCCCTGGTACAATGAGCAGTTCTTC.

The rearrangement uses TRBV27 and TRBJ1-1; tentatively, D is TRBD1 (5 bases). CDR1 is MNHEY, CDR2 SMNVEV, per germline (reference sequence). V gave up 2 bases and J gave up 5 bases, with 12 bases separating them. The CDR3 runs 14 residues. The CDR3 coding sequence is TGTGCCAGCAGTTTAATTCTTTGGGGGACTGAAGCTTTCTTT. This gives the protein CASSLILWGTEAFF.

Points on this clone: At one of its ends the junction is not consistent with the germline gene, which may arise from a read error. The chain joins TRBV7-3 to TRBJ2-1; 7 bases agree with TRBD1. The V gene's germline CDR1 is SGHTA and CDR2 FQGTGA. The CDR3 length is 16 residues. CDR3 nucleotides: TGTGCCAGCAGCGTAACCGGGACAGCCTCCTACAATGAGCAGTTCTTC. This translates into CASSVTGTASYNEQFF.

V and J are TRBV14 and TRBJ1-3; no clear D. The CDR3 has 15 amino acids. Germline V gives CDR1 SGHDN, CDR2 FVKESK. Trimming stripped 0 bases from V and 2 bases from J, with 8 bases between. Here the CDR3 reads CASSQESGTGNTIYF. The CDR3 bases are TGTGCCAGCAGCCAAGAATCGGGAACTGGAAACACCATATATTTT.

The V gene is TRBV19, the J gene TRBJ2-7, with D perhaps TRBD1 (5 bases). Germline V gives CDR1 LNHDA, CDR2 SQIVND (reference sequence). V lost 2 bases and J 0 bases, leaving 8 bases between the germline ends. CDR3 length: 14 residues. As DNA, the CDR3 is TGTGCCAGTAGTATACGACAGAGCTCCTACGAGCAGTACTTC. Residues: CASSIRQSSYEQYF.

The chain has TRBV9 and TRBJ1-1; no clear D gene. Trimming left V 0 bases short and J 4 bases short, with 16 bases between. CDR3 size: 16 residues. Germline V gives CDR1 SGDLS, CDR2 YYNGEE. CDR3 sequence: CASSVEEVRVGTEAFF. CDR3 nucleotide sequence: TGTGCCAGCAGCGTAGAAGAGGTTAGGGTTGGCACTGAAGCTTTCTTT.

This clone has a single count. The J gene is TRBJ2-1, the V gene TRBV19; D might be TRBD2 (6 bases). V was trimmed by 9 bases and J by 1 base, leaving 22 bases between them. In germline, CDR1 is LNHDA, CDR2 SQIVND (reference sequence). CDR3 length: 17 amino acids. The CDR3 DNA is TGTGCCAGGGGAGGAGGACCCGGCCCCAATTCCTACAATGAGCAGTTCTTC. This encodes CARGGGPGPNSYNEQFF. Full variable domain (outside the CDR3, taken from reference TRBV19 and TRBJ2-1): DGGITQSPKYLFRKEGQNVTLSCEQNLNHDAMYWYRQDPGQGLRLIYYSQIVNDFQKGDIAEGYSVSREKKESFPLTVTSAQKNPTAFYLCARGGGPGPNSYNEQFFGPGTRLTVL.